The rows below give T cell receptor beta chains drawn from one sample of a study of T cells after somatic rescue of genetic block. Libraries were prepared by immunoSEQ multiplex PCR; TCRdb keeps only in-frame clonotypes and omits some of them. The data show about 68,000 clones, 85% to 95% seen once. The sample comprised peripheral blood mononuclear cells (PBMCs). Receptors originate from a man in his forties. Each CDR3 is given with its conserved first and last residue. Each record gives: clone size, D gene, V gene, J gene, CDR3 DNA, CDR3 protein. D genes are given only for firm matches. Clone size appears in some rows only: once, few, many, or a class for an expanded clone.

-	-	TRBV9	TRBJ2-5	TGTGCCAGCAGCGTAGCAGGTGTCCGAGGAGAGACCCAGTACTTC	CASSVAGVRGETQYF
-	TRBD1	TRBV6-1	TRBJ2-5	TGTGCCAGCAGTGGAGGAAGGGACAGGGTCCGCGAGACCCAGTACTTC	CASSGGRDRVRETQYF
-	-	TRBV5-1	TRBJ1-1	TGCGCCAGCAGCTTTTTCCCAGATTTGAACACTGAAGCTTTCTTT	CASSFFPDLNTEAFF
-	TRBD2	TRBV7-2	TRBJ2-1	TGTGCCAGCAGCTCCGGACTAGCGGGAGGGTATGAGCAGTTCTTC	CASSSGLAGGYEQFF
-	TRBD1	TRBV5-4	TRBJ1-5	TGTGCCAGCAGCATGGACAGGGACCAGCCCCAGCATTTT	CASSMDRDQPQHF
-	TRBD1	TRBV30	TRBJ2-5	TGTGCCTGGAGTGGTGGGACAGTTCGGGAGACCCAGTACTTC	CAWSGGTVRETQYF
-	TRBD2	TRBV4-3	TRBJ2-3	TGCGCCAGCAGCCAAGATACCCAAACTAGCGGTAGCACAGATACGCAGTATTTT	CASSQDTQTSGSTDTQYF
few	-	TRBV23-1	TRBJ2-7	TGCGCCAGCAGTCAATCTGTGACAGGTAGAAACTACGAGCAGTACTTC	CASSQSVTGRNYEQYF
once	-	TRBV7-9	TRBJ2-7	TGTGCCAGCAGCTTCCCGACCAGGGGCGAGCAGTACTTC	CASSFPTRGEQYF
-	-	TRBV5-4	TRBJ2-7	TGTGCCAGCAGCCGAGTGGACAGTCCCTACGAGCAGTACTTC	CASSRVDSPYEQYF